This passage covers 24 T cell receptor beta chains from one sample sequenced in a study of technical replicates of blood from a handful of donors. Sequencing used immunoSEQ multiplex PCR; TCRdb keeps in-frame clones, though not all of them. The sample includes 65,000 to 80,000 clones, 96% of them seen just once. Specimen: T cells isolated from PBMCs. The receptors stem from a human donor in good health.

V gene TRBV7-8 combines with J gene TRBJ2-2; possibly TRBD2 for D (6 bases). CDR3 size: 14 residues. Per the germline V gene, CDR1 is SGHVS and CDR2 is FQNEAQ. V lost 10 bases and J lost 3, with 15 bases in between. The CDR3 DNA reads TGTGCCACCGGAAGGGGAGGATACACCGGGGAGCTGTTTTTT. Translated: CATGRGGYTGELFF. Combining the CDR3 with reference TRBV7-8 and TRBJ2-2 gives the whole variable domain GAGVSQSPRYKVAKRGQDVALRCDPISGHVSLFWYQQALGQGPEFLTYFQNEAQLDKSGLPSDRFFAERPEGSVSTLKIQRTQQEDSAVYLCATGRGGYTGELFFGEGSRLTVL.

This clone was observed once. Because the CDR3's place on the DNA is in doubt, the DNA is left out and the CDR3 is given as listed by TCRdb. The CDR3 reads CASSLRSSVGPGVF. The rearrangement links TRBV27 to TRBJ2-1; TRBD2 is the table's D call, not checked against the DNA. The CDR3 numbers 14 amino acids, ends counted. Looked up from germline, CDR1 is MNHEY and CDR2 is SMNVEV (reference sequence).

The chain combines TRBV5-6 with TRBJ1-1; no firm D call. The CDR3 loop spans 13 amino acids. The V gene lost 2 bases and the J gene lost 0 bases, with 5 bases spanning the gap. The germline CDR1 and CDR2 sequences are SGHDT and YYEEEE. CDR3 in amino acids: CASSFEMNTEAFF. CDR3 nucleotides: TGTGCCAGCAGCTTCGAGATGAACACTGAAGCTTTCTTT.

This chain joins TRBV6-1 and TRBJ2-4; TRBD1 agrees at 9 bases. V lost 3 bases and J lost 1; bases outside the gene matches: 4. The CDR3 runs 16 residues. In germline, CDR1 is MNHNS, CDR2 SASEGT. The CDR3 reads CASSDYDRGAKNIQYF. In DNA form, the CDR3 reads TGTGCCAGCAGTGATTACGACAGGGGGGCCAAAAACATTCAGTACTTC.

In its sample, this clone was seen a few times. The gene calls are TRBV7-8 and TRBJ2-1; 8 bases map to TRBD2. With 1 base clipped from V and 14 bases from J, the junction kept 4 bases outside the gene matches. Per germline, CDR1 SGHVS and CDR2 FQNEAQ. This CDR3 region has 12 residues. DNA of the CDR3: TGTGCCAGCAGCTTAGAGGGACTAGAGAAGTTCTTC. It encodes CASSLEGLEKFF.

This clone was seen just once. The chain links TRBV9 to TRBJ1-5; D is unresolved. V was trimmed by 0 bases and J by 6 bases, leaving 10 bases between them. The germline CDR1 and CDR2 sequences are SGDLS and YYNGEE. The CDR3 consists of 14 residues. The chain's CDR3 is CASSVGGFGQPQHF. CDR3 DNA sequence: TGTGCCAGCAGCGTAGGAGGGTTTGGTCAGCCCCAGCATTTT. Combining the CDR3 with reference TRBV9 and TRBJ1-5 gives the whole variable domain DSGVTQTPKHLITATGQRVTLRCSPRSGDLSVYWYQQSLDQGLQFLIQYYNGEERAKGNILERFSAQQFPDLHSELNLSSLELGDSALYFCASSVGGFGQPQHFGDGTRLSIL.

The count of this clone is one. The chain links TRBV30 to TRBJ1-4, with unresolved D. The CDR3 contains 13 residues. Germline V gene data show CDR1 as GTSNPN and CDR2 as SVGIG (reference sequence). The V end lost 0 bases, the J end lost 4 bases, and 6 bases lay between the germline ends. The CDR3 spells CAWSVQLNEKLFF. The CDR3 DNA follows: TGTGCCTGGAGTGTACAGCTTAATGAAAAACTGTTTTTT.

CDR3 in DNA: TGTGCCAGCAGCTCTAGCGGGAGCAGGGCAGATACGCAGTATTTT. Protein product: CASSSSGSRADTQYF. The chain recombines TRBV7-3 with TRBJ2-3; 10 bases are shared with TRBD2. Germline V lookup: CDR1 SGHTA, CDR2 FQGTGA. V gave up 4 bases and J gave up 4 bases; unmatched junction bases: 5. The CDR3 has 15 amino acids.

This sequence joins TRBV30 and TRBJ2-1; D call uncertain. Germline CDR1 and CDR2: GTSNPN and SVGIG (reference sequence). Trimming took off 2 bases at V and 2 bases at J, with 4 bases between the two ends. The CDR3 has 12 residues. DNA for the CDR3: TGTGCCTGGAGTATAGCCTACAATGAGCAGTTCTTC. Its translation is CAWSIAYNEQFF.

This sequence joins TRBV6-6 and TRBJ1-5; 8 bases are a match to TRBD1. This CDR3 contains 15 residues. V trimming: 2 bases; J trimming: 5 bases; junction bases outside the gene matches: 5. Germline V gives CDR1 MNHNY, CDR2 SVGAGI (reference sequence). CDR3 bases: TGTGCCAGCAGTTACACGACAGGGGAGGATCAGCCCCAGCATTTT. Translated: CASSYTTGEDQPQHF.

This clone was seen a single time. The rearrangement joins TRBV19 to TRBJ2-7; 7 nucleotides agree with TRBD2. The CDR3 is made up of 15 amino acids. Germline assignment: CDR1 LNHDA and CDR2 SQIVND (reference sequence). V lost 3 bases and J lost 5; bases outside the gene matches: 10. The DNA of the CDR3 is TGTGCCAGTAGTATTTATGGGAGGGCCGGGGACGAGCAGTACTTC. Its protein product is CASSIYGRAGDEQYF. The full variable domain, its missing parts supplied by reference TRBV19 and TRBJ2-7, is DGGITQSPKYLFRKEGQNVTLSCEQNLNHDAMYWYRQDPGQGLRLIYYSQIVNDFQKGDIAEGYSVSREKKESFPLTVTSAQKNPTAFYLCASSIYGRAGDEQYFGPGTRLTVT.

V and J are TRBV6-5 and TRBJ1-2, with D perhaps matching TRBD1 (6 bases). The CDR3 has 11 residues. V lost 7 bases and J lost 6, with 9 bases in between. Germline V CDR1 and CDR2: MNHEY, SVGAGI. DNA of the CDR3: TGTGCCAGCACCGAGGGGGATGGCTACACCTTC. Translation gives CASTEGDGYTF.

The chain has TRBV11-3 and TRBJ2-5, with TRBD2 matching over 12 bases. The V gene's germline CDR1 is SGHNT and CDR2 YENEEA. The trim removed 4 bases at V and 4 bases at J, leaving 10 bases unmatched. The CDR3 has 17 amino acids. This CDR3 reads CASSYYRLAGEGETQYF. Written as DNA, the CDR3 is TGTGCCAGCAGCTACTATCGACTAGCGGGAGAGGGAGAGACCCAGTACTTC.

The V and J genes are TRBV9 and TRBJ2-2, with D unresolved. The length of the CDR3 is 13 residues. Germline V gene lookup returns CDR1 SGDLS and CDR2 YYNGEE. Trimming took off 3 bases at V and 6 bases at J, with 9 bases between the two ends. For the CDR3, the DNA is TGTGCCAGCAGCGCCCCTATTTCCGGGGAGCTGTTTTTT. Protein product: CASSAPISGELFF.

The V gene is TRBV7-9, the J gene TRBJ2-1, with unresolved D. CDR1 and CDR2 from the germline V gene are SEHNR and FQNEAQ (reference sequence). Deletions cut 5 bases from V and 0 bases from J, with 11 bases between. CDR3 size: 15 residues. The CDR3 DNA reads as TGTGCCAGCAGCCTACGCGGAGCCTCCTACAATGAGCAGTTCTTC. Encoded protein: CASSLRGASYNEQFF.

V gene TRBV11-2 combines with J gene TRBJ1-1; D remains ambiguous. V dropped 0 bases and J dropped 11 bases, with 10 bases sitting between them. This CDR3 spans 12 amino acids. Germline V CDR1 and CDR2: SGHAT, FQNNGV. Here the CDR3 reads CASSLEGFGAFF. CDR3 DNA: TGTGCCAGCAGCTTAGAGGGTTTCGGGGCTTTCTTT.

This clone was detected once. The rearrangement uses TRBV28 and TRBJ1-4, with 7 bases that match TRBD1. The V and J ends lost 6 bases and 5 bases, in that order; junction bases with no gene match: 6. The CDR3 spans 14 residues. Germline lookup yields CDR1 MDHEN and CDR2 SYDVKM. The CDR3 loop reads CASSTGTENEKLFF. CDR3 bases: TGTGCCAGCAGCACGGGGACAGAGAATGAAAAACTGTTTTTT.

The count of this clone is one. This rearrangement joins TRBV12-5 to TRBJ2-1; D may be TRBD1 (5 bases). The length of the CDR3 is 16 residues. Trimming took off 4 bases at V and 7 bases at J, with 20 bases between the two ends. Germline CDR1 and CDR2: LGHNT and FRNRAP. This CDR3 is CASGSPQGYVSNEQFF. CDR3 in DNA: TGTGCTAGTGGTTCCCCTCAGGGATATGTTTCAAATGAGCAGTTCTTC.

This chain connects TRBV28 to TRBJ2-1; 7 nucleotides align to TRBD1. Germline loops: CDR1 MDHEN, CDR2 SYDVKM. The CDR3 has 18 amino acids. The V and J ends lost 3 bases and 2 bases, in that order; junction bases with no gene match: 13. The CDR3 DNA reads TGTGCCAGCAGTTTGCCGTATAACCGGGACAGTCCCTACAATGAGCAGTTCTTC. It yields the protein CASSLPYNRDSPYNEQFF. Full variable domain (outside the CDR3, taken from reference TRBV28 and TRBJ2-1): DVKVTQSSRYLVKRTGEKVFLECVQDMDHENMFWYRQDPGLGLRLIYFSYDVKMKEKGDIPEGYSVSREKKERFSLILESASTNQTSMYLCASSLPYNRDSPYNEQFFGPGTRLTVL.

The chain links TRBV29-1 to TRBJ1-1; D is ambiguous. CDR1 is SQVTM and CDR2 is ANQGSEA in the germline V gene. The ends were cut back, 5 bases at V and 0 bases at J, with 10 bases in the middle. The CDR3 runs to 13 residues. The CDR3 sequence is CSVTSDLNTEAFF. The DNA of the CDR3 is TGCAGCGTTACTAGTGATTTGAACACTGAAGCTTTCTTT.

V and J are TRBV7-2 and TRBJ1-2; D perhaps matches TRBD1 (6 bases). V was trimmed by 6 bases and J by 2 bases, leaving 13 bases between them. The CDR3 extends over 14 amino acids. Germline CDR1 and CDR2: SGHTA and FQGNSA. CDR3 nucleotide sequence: TGTGCCAGCAGGCTAGGGGGGGCCAACTATGGCTACACCTTC. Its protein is CASRLGGANYGYTF.

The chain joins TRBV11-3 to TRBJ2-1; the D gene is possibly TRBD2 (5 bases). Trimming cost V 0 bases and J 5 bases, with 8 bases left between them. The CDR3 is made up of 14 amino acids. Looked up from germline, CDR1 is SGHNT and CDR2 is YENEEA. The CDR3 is CASSLETGNNEQFF. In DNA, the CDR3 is TGTGCCAGCAGCTTAGAGACGGGAAACAATGAGCAGTTCTTC.

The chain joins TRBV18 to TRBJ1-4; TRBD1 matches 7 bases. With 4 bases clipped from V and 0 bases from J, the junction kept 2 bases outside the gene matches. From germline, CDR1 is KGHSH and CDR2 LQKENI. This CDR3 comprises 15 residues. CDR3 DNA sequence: TGTGCCAGCTCACAGGGGGCGGCAACTAATGAAAAACTGTTTTTT. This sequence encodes CASSQGAATNEKLFF.

CDR3 protein: CSVPMEGTSGTNTGELFF. CDR3 nucleotide sequence: TGCAGCGTCCCCATGGAGGGGACTAGCGGAACCAACACCGGGGAGCTGTTTTTT. The chain recombines TRBV29-1 with TRBJ2-2, with 11 bases that match TRBD2. The germline gives CDR1 SQVTM, CDR2 ANQGSEA. CDR3 length: 18 amino acids. Trimming at V came to 6 bases and at J to 2 bases, leaving 14 bases not matched to a gene.